A selection of T cell receptor beta chains follows, all from one sample in a study of beta chain features in type 1 diabetes. The assay was immunoSEQ multiplex PCR, and TCRdb's table has in-frame clones only and misses some. The repertoire includes about 660,000 clones, more than 12% of them detected once, and roughly 0.04% sits in the top ten. The sample taken for sequencing was naive CD4+ T cells from blood. The receptors originated from a young man with type 1 diabetes. Each CDR3 is given with its conserved first and last residue. The order of the fields is CDR3 DNA, CDR3 protein, J gene, V gene, D gene, clone size. The D gene is left open where the match is weak. Clone size, where shown, is once, few, many, or a class for clones that have expanded.

CDR3 DNA: TGCAGCGTTGCAGTAGGGCGGACGGGCCCTTCTGGCTACACCTTC
CDR3 protein: CSVAVGRTGPSGYTF
J gene: TRBJ1-2
V gene: TRBV29-1
D gene: NA
clone size: few

CDR3 DNA: TGTGCCAGCAGCCAAAGCTCTGGGGCCAACGTCCTGACTTTC
CDR3 protein: CASSQSSGANVLTF
J gene: TRBJ2-6
V gene: TRBV7-3
D gene: NA
clone size: few

CDR3 DNA: TGTGCCAGCAGTCATAGACAGGGAAACAATGAGCAGTTCTTC
CDR3 protein: CASSHRQGNNEQFF
J gene: TRBJ2-1
V gene: TRBV6-5
D gene: TRBD1
clone size: few

CDR3 DNA: TGTGCCAGCAACCCAAGGGTGAGAGAGACCCAGTACTTC
CDR3 protein: CASNPRVRETQYF
J gene: TRBJ2-5
V gene: TRBV28
D gene: NA
clone size: NA

CDR3 DNA: TGCGCCAGCACGACCTGGGGACAGAAGCTCAACTATGGCTACACCTTC
CDR3 protein: CASTTWGQKLNYGYTF
J gene: TRBJ1-2
V gene: TRBV4-1
D gene: TRBD1
clone size: few

CDR3 DNA: TGTGCCAGCAGCTCGAAGGGGGGGATCACAGATACGCAGTATTTT
CDR3 protein: CASSSKGGITDTQYF
J gene: TRBJ2-3
V gene: TRBV7-2
D gene: NA
clone size: NA

CDR3 DNA: TGCGCCAGCAGCTTGTCCTCTACTCGTAACATTCAGTACTTC
CDR3 protein: CASSLSSTRNIQYF
J gene: TRBJ2-4
V gene: TRBV5-1
D gene: NA
clone size: NA

CDR3 DNA: TGTGCCTGGAGTGGGTACAATGAGCAGTTCTTC
CDR3 protein: CAWSGYNEQFF
J gene: TRBJ2-1
V gene: TRBV30
D gene: NA
clone size: NA

CDR3 DNA: TGCGCCAGCAGCCCTGGGACAGGTATAGATACGCAGTATTTT
CDR3 protein: CASSPGTGIDTQYF
J gene: TRBJ2-3
V gene: TRBV5-1
D gene: TRBD1
clone size: few

CDR3 DNA: TGTGCCAGCGGGATGGTCGTGAACACTGAAGCTTTCTTT
CDR3 protein: CASGMVVNTEAFF
J gene: TRBJ1-1
V gene: TRBV11-2
D gene: NA
clone size: NA